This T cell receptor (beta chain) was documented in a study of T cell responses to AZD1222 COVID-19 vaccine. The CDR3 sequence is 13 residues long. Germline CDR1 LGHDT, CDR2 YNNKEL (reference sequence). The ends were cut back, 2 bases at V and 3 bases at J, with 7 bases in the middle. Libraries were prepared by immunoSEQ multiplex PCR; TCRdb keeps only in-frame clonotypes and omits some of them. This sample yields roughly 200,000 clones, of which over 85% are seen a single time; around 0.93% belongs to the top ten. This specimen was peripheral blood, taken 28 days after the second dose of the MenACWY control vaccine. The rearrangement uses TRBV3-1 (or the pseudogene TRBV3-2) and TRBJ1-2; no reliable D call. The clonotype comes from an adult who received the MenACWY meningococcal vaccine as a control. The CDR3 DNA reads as TGTGCCAGCAGCCAAATGGCAGACTATGGCTACACCTTC. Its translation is CASSQMADYGYTF.